This T cell receptor beta chain comes out of a study of T-cell memory formation after mild COVID-19. Across the study: Largely, the TCR clusters proved donor specific. General study points: While clones contracting from day 15 to 85 were balanced between CD4 and CD8, later expanders leaned CD4+. Cross-reactive memory seemingly joined, as some responding clones were found in pre-infection memory.

TCRdb reprocessed the 5' RACE reads with MiXCR, giving one entry per CDR3 protein. The table records some 120,000 distinct CDR3 sequences, less than 6.5% of them present only once. Comment on this clonotype: Antigen unknown.

Germline loops: CDR1 MNHEY, CDR2 SVGEGT. This CDR3 region has 15 residues. V was trimmed by 7 bases and J by 0 bases, leaving 12 bases between them. Sequenced input: PBMCs or a T cell subset sorted from them (not recorded which). This receptor was obtained from an adult woman who had mild COVID-19 (a few samples of this study predate the infection). Cell type and time point are not known. V usage is TRBV6-2 or TRBV6-3 and J usage is TRBJ2-2, with D perhaps matching TRBD2 (6 bases). The CDR3 nucleotides read TGTGCCAGCACTCGGGGGTTAACGAACACCGGGGAGCTGTTTTTT. This translates into CASTRGLTNTGELFF.